This T cell receptor beta chain was identified in a study of beta chain features in type 1 diabetes. Study context: Sorted cells numbering approximately 110,000,000 were examined across all samples. Findings and limits, study-wide: People with Type 1 diabetes carried modestly yet significantly shorter TCRB CDR3s in all four CD4+ subsets.

The study reverse transcribed the entire isolated RNA, so it sequenced expressed TCRB transcripts. It was found that naive, central memory and regulatory T cell samples averaged around 3.5 million reads. Only in-frame clones appear in the TCRdb table, and some are missing; sequencing was by immunoSEQ multiplex PCR. The repertoire holds approximately 170,000 clones, with about 63% as singletons. Germline V gene data show CDR1 as SQVTM and CDR2 as ANQGSEA. V was trimmed by 6 bases and J by 3 bases, leaving 11 bases between them. The CDR3 is made up of 12 amino acids. Purities in excess of 95% were seen in all sorted populations. Points on this clone: No antigen is known for it. In the same sample, other DNA sequences code for this CDR3.

The chain joins TRBV29-1 to TRBJ1-1; the D gene is possibly TRBD1 (5 bases). Sequencing was performed on naive CD4+ T cells from blood. This receptor was obtained from a man younger than 40 with type 1 diabetes. The CDR3 is CSVGRGDTEAFF. The DNA of the CDR3 is TGCAGCGTCGGAAGGGGAGACACTGAAGCTTTCTTT. Supplemented by reference TRBV29-1 and TRBJ1-1, the full variable domain reads SAVISQKPSRDICQRGTSLTIQCQVDSQVTMMFWYRQQPGQSLTLIATANQGSEATYESGFVIDKFPISRPNLTFSTLTVSNMSPEDSSIYLCSVGRGDTEAFFGQGTRLTVV.